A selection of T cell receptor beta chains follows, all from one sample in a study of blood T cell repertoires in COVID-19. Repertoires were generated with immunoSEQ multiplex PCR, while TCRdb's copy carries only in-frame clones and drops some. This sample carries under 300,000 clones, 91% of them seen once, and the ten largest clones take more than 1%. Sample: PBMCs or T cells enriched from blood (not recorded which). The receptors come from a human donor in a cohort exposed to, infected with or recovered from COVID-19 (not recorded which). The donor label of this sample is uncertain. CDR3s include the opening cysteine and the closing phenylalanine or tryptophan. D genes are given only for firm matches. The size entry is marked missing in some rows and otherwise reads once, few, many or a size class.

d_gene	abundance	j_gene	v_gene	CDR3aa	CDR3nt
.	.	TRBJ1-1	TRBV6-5	CASSLRQDTRTEAFF	TGTGCCAGCAGTTTAAGACAGGACACCCGAACTGAAGCTTTCTTT
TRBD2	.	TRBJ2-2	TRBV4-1	CASSQGLAGVNTGELFF	TGCGCCAGCAGCCAAGGACTAGCGGGGGTGAACACCGGGGAGCTGTTTTTT
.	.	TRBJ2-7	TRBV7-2	CASSLAFYEQYF	TGTGCCAGCAGCTTAGCCTTCTACGAGCAGTACTTC
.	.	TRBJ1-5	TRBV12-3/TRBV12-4	CASSNGDQPQHF	TGTGCCAGCAGCAACGGGGATCAGCCCCAGCATTTT
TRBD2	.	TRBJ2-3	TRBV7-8	CASSFGPSGGRTDTQYF	TGTGCCAGCAGCTTCGGACCTAGCGGGGGGAGAACAGATACGCAGTATTTT
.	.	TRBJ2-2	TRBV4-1	CASSPFSGANTGELFF	TGCGCCAGCAGCCCATTCTCAGGGGCGAACACCGGGGAGCTGTTTTTT
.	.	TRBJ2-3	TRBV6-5	CASQFTDTQYF	TGTGCCAGCCAATTCACAGATACGCAGTATTTT
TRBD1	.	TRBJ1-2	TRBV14	CASSLVSGTGVYGYTF	TGTGCCAGCAGTCTCGTTTCCGGGACAGGGGTCTATGGCTACACCTTC
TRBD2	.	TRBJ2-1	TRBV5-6	CASSSSGNEQFF	TGTGCCAGCAGCAGTAGCGGGAATGAGCAGTTCTTC
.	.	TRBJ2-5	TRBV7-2	CASSLSGLGVGETQYF	TGTGCCAGCAGCTTATCGGGACTGGGGGTTGGGGAGACCCAGTACTTC
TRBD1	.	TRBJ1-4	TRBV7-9	CASSPDRGRNEKLFF	TGTGCCAGCAGCCCGGACAGGGGACGGAATGAAAAACTGTTTTTT
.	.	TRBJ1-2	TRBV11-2	CASSLWPGPGYTF	TGTGCCAGCAGCTTATGGCCAGGTCCTGGCTACACCTTC
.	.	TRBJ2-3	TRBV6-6	CASSYSIVITQYF	TGTGCCAGCAGTTACTCGATAGTCATTACGCAGTATTTT
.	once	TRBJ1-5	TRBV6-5	CASSYSFTANQPQHF	TGTGCCAGCAGTTACTCGTTCACAGCTAATCAGCCCCAGCATTTT
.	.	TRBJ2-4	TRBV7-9	CASSTRGNNIQYF	TGTGCCAGCAGCACCCGGGGGAATAACATTCAGTACTTC
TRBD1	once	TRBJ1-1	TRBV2	CASSEAGDRESEAFF	TGTGCCAGCAGTGAAGCAGGTGACAGGGAGTCCGAAGCTTTCTTT
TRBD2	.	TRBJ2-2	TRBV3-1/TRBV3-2	CASYLSGGGTGELFF	TGTGCCAGCTACCTTAGCGGGGGTGGCACCGGGGAGCTGTTTTTT
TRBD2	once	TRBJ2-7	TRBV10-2	CASSGTSGGRVEQYF	TGCGCCAGCAGTGGGACTAGCGGGGGCCGGGTCGAGCAGTACTTC
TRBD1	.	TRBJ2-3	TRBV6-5	CASSFIRGDTQYF	TGTGCCAGCAGTTTTATCAGGGGGGATACGCAGTATTTT
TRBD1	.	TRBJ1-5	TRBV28	CASSYDRVGNQPQHF	TGTGCCAGCAGTTATGACAGGGTTGGCAATCAGCCCCAGCATTTT
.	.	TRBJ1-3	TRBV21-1	CASSSQRGCGGGNTIYF	TGTGCCAGCAGCAGCCAGAGGGGGTGTGGCGGTGGAAACACCATATATTTT
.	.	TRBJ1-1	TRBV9	CASSPAGSPNTEAFF	TGTGCCAGCAGCCCCGCGGGCAGCCCGAACACTGAAGCTTTCTTT
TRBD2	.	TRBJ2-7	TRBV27	CASSSPGTSGYYEQYF	TGTGCCAGCAGTTCGCCCGGGACTAGCGGGTACTACGAGCAGTACTTC
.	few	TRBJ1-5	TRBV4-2	CASSRGGGNQPQHF	TGTGCCAGCAGCCGTGGCGGAGGCAATCAGCCCCAGCATTTT
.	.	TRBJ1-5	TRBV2	CASSEAGSYQPQHF	TGTGCCAGCAGTGAAGCTGGGAGCTATCAGCCCCAGCATTTT
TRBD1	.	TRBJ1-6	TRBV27	CASSTIQGGYSPLHF	TGTGCCAGCAGTACGATACAGGGGGGTTATTCACCCCTCCACTTT
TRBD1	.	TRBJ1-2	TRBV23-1	CASKQIRGRDDGYTF	TGCGCCAGCAAGCAAATCAGGGGGCGCGACGATGGCTACACCTTC
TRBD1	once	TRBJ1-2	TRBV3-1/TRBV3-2	CASRDMGQGGGYTF	TGTGCCAGCAGGGATATGGGACAGGGAGGGGGCTACACCTTC
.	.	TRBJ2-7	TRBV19	CASSIVRDSAYEQYF	TGTGCCAGTAGTATAGTTCGGGACTCCGCATACGAGCAGTACTTC
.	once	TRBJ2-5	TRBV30	CAWSPPGHETYF	TGTGCCTGGAGTCCACCGGGACACGAGACATACTTC
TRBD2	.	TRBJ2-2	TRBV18	CASSPAGTSSGELFF	TGTGCCAGCTCACCAGCCGGGACTAGCAGCGGGGAGCTGTTTTTT
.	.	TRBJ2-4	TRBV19	CASSRTGLLAKNIQYF	TGTGCCAGTAGCCGCACAGGGCTCTTAGCCAAAAACATTCAGTACTTC
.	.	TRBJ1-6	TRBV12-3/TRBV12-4	CASSSQSNSPLHF	TGTGCCAGCAGTTCCCAGTCCAATTCACCCCTCCACTTT
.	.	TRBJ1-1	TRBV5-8	CANQALYTEAFF	TGTGCCAACCAGGCTCTTTACACTGAAGCTTTCTTT
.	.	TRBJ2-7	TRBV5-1	CASSLGGTYEQYF	TGCGCCAGCAGCTTGGGTGGCACCTACGAGCAGTACTTC
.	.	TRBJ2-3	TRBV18	CASSPLLQFRTDTQYF	TGTGCCAGCTCCCCGCTTTTACAGTTCCGCACAGATACGCAGTATTTT
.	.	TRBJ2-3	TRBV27	CASSLLADSTDTQYF	TGTGCCAGCAGTTTACTAGCAGACAGCACAGATACGCAGTATTTT
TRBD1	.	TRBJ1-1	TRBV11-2	CASSSPGGNTEAFF	TGTGCCAGCAGTTCTCCAGGGGGGAACACTGAAGCTTTCTTT
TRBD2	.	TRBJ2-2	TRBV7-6	CASSFGGGVRSGELFF	TGTGCCAGCAGCTTTGGCGGGGGGGTTCGGAGCGGGGAGCTGTTTTTT
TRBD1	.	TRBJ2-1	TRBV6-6	CASSPGTGEVTYNEQFF	TGTGCCAGCAGTCCTGGGACAGGGGAAGTCACCTACAATGAGCAGTTCTTC
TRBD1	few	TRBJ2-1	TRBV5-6	CASSPGTGDYEQFF	TGTGCCAGCAGCCCCGGGACAGGGGACTATGAGCAGTTCTTC
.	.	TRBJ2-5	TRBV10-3	CAISESASSLTGETQYF	TGTGCCATCAGTGAGTCGGCTAGCAGCCTGACGGGAGAGACCCAGTACTTC
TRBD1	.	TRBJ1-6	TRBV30	CAWRSYRGRTSPLHF	TGTGCCTGGAGAAGCTACAGGGGGAGGACTTCACCCCTCCACTTT
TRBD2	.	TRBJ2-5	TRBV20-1	CSASGTSSETQYF	TGCAGTGCTAGTGGGACTAGCTCGGAGACCCAGTACTTC
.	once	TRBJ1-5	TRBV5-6	CASSLSRVNQPQHF	TGTGCCAGCAGCTTGAGCAGGGTAAATCAGCCCCAGCATTTT
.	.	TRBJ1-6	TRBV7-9	CASSFESSYNSPLHF	TGTGCCAGCAGCTTTGAGAGCTCCTATAATTCACCCCTCCACTTT
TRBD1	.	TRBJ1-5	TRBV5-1	CASSPQGYSNQPQHF	TGCGCCAGCAGCCCACAGGGGTATAGCAATCAGCCCCAGCATTTT
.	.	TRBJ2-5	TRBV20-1	CSGGQQETQYF	TGCAGTGGGGGACAACAAGAGACCCAGTACTTC
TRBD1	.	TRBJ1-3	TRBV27	CASSFPGQGYF	TGTGCCAGCAGTTTTCCGGGACAGGGGTATTTT
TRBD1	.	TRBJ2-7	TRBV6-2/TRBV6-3	CASSYGTEHEQYF	TGTGCCAGCAGCTATGGGACAGAACACGAGCAGTACTTC
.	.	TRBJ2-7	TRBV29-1	CSVGGPTSYEQYF	TGCAGCGTGGGGGGGCCGACAAGCTACGAGCAGTACTTC